One sample yielded the 5 T cell receptor beta chains listed below, sequenced in a study of blood T cell repertoires in COVID-19. Repertoires were generated with immunoSEQ multiplex PCR, while TCRdb's copy carries only in-frame clones and drops some. In the table there are fewer than 300,000 clones, just over 85% of which are singletons. The sequenced sample consisted of peripheral blood. The receptors were sampled from a man in his fifties or sixties with COVID-19, enrolled during active disease.

The chain recombines TRBV28 with TRBJ2-2, with D possibly matching TRBD2 (6 bases). The CDR3 has 15 residues. Germline CDR1 and CDR2: MDHEN and SYDVKM. V shed 1 base and J shed 8 bases, with 14 bases lying between them. The CDR3 coding sequence is TGTGCCAGCAGTTTATTTGGGGCCGGGAGAGGGGAGCTGTTTTTT. Amino acids: CASSLFGAGRGELFF. The full variable domain, its missing parts supplied by reference TRBV28 and TRBJ2-2, is DVKVTQSSRYLVKRTGEKVFLECVQDMDHENMFWYRQDPGLGLRLIYFSYDVKMKEKGDIPEGYSVSREKKERFSLILESASTNQTSMYLCASSLFGAGRGELFFGEGSRLTVL.

V and J are TRBV19 and TRBJ2-3; 7 bases align to TRBD2. The CDR3 runs 15 residues. Germline CDR1 is LNHDA and CDR2 is SQIVND (reference sequence). The junction had 9 bases not matched to a gene; V was cut back by 8 bases and J by 1 base. CDR3 residues: CASLPGGSRTDTQYF. CDR3 coding DNA: TGTGCCAGTCTCCCGGGGGGATCACGCACAGATACGCAGTATTTT.

The genes are TRBV27 and TRBJ2-1; tentatively, D is TRBD2 (5 bases). Trimming removed 1 base from V and 6 bases from J, with 10 bases in between. The CDR3 contains 14 residues. The germline V gene encodes CDR1 MNHEY and CDR2 SMNVEV (reference sequence). The CDR3 DNA reads as TGTGCCAGCAGTTTATATGCGGGTATCAATGAGCAGTTCTTC. Encoded protein: CASSLYAGINEQFF.

The chain has TRBV27 and TRBJ1-2; 9 nucleotides match TRBD1. CDR3 length: 17 amino acids. The junction had 15 bases not matched to a gene; V was cut back by 6 bases and J by 4 bases. Germline-derived CDR1 and CDR2 are MNHEY and SMNVEV (reference sequence). CDR3 region: CASRNPPVTGGLYGYTF. For the CDR3, the DNA is TGTGCCAGCAGAAATCCCCCGGTAACAGGGGGCCTCTATGGCTACACCTTC.

In DNA form, the CDR3 reads TGTGCCAGCAGTGTCGTCGGGAGTGGGTTCTTC. Translation gives CASSVVGSGFF. The V call is TRBV2, the J call TRBJ2-1, with D possibly TRBD2 on 6 matching bases. Germline CDR1 SNHLY, CDR2 FYNNEI. V was cut by 4 bases and J by 15 bases, with 13 bases left in between. This CDR3 is built from 11 residues. Full variable domain (rest looked up from reference TRBV2 and TRBJ2-1): EPEVTQTPSHQVTQMGQEVILRCVPISNHLYFYWYRQILGQKVEFLVSFYNNEISEKSEIFDDQFSVERPDGSNFTLKIRSTKLEDSAMYFCASSVVGSGFFGPGTRLTVL.